This is a list of T cell receptor beta chains from one sample in a study of identifying expanded T cells in peripheral blood. TCRdb's table, derived via immunoSEQ multiplex PCR, lists solely in-frame clones and lacks some. The repertoire holds approximately 92,000 clones, with 70% to 90% as singletons. Material: blood. The receptors derive from a person aged 18 to 70 in good health. The CDR3 runs from the conserved cysteine through the conserved F or W. The D gene is left open where the match is weak. The size field is filled for only some rows; it gives once, few, many or a size class.

J gene: TRBJ2-7; D gene: TRBD1; clone size: -; V gene: TRBV7-9; CDR3 DNA: TGTGCCAGCAGGGCCCGGGACAGTAGTTCCTACGAGCAGTACTTC; CDR3 protein: CASRARDSSSYEQYF
J gene: TRBJ1-6; D gene: -; clone size: few; V gene: TRBV5-1; CDR3 DNA: TGCGCCAGCAGGCTGGACCTCCCTATACTTTCACCCCTCCACTTT; CDR3 protein: CASRLDLPILSPLHF
J gene: TRBJ2-1; D gene: TRBD2; clone size: once; V gene: TRBV9; CDR3 DNA: TGTGCCAGCAGCGAACTACCGGGACTAGACTACAATGAGCAGTTCTTC; CDR3 protein: CASSELPGLDYNEQFF
J gene: TRBJ1-1; D gene: TRBD1; clone size: -; V gene: TRBV2; CDR3 DNA: TGTGCCAGCAGTGCACAGGGGAGGAACACTGAAGCTTTCTTT; CDR3 protein: CASSAQGRNTEAFF
J gene: TRBJ1-3; D gene: -; clone size: -; V gene: TRBV28; CDR3 DNA: TGTGCCAGCAGTTTAAGGACCATCGGAAACACCATATATTTT; CDR3 protein: CASSLRTIGNTIYF
J gene: TRBJ2-2; D gene: -; clone size: -; V gene: TRBV5-4; CDR3 DNA: TGTGCCAGCAGCGATTATGGCGGGGAGAACACCGGGGAGCTGTTTTTT; CDR3 protein: CASSDYGGENTGELFF
J gene: TRBJ1-3; D gene: -; clone size: -; V gene: TRBV6-1; CDR3 DNA: TGTGCCAGCCGGGGCGACACAAGGAACACCATATATTTT; CDR3 protein: CASRGDTRNTIYF
J gene: TRBJ1-4; D gene: TRBD1; clone size: once; V gene: TRBV18; CDR3 DNA: TGTGCCAGCTCACCAAACAGGGGAGAAAAACTGTTTTTT; CDR3 protein: CASSPNRGEKLFF
J gene: TRBJ2-2; D gene: TRBD1; clone size: -; V gene: TRBV7-3; CDR3 DNA: TGTGCCAGCAGCACGGGACAGTTAAACACCGGGGAGCTGTTTTTT; CDR3 protein: CASSTGQLNTGELFF
J gene: TRBJ2-1; D gene: TRBD2; clone size: -; V gene: TRBV7-9; CDR3 DNA: TGTGCCAGCAGCTTAGGCGGGGGAGCTCGCAATGAGCAGTTCTTC; CDR3 protein: CASSLGGGARNEQFF
J gene: TRBJ1-2; D gene: TRBD1; clone size: -; V gene: TRBV27; CDR3 DNA: TGTGCCAGCAGCCCCGGGACAGGGGGCGCTTTTGGTTATGGCTACACCTTC; CDR3 protein: CASSPGTGGAFGYGYTF
J gene: TRBJ2-3; D gene: -; clone size: -; V gene: TRBV6-5; CDR3 DNA: TGTGCCAGCAGTTACAGGGATGGCACAGATACGCAGTATTTT; CDR3 protein: CASSYRDGTDTQYF
J gene: TRBJ1-6; D gene: -; clone size: -; V gene: TRBV9; CDR3 DNA: TGTGCCAGCAGCGTAGGGGAGACAGGAGGGTCACCCCTCCACTTT; CDR3 protein: CASSVGETGGSPLHF
J gene: TRBJ1-2; D gene: -; clone size: -; V gene: TRBV29-1; CDR3 DNA: TGCAGCGTTGAAGCCAGGGGAGGTGGCTACACCTTC; CDR3 protein: CSVEARGGGYTF
J gene: TRBJ2-7; D gene: TRBD2; clone size: -; V gene: TRBV5-4; CDR3 DNA: TGTGCCAGCATCAACGGCGTGGGAGGGGAGCAGTACTTC; CDR3 protein: CASINGVGGEQYF
J gene: TRBJ2-1; D gene: TRBD2; clone size: -; V gene: TRBV11-2; CDR3 DNA: TGTGCCAGCAGCGGACCGGGACTAGCTTCGTTCTTC; CDR3 protein: CASSGPGLASFF
J gene: TRBJ1-1; D gene: TRBD1; clone size: -; V gene: TRBV13; CDR3 DNA: TGTGCCAGCAGCCCGGGGACAGGGAATAATGAAGCTTTCTTT; CDR3 protein: CASSPGTGNNEAFF
J gene: TRBJ2-1; D gene: -; clone size: -; V gene: TRBV7-2; CDR3 DNA: TGTGCCAGCAGCTTAGCAATCACAAGTAGGGGGGTGCAGTTCTTC; CDR3 protein: CASSLAITSRGVQFF
J gene: TRBJ1-6; D gene: TRBD1; clone size: -; V gene: TRBV6-6; CDR3 DNA: TGTGCCAGCAGCCGGACAGGGCCATCTTCACCCCTCCACTTT; CDR3 protein: CASSRTGPSSPLHF
J gene: TRBJ2-4; D gene: -; clone size: -; V gene: TRBV19; CDR3 DNA: TGTGCCAGCAAGGACAGCATAGCCAAAAACATTCAGTACTTC; CDR3 protein: CASKDSIAKNIQYF
J gene: TRBJ2-7; D gene: -; clone size: -; V gene: TRBV5-4; CDR3 DNA: TGTGCCAGCAGATCGGCAGGGACCTACGAGCAGTACTTC; CDR3 protein: CASRSAGTYEQYF
J gene: TRBJ2-5; D gene: TRBD1; clone size: once; V gene: TRBV7-2; CDR3 DNA: TGTGCCAGCAGCTTAGGACCACAGGGGGCCCAAGAGACCCAGTACTTC; CDR3 protein: CASSLGPQGAQETQYF
J gene: TRBJ2-3; D gene: -; clone size: -; V gene: TRBV4-3; CDR3 DNA: TGCGCCAGCAGCCAGCTATACGGGGGCACAGATACGCAGTATTTT; CDR3 protein: CASSQLYGGTDTQYF